Listed here is a single T cell receptor beta chain. Germline V gives CDR1 LNHDA, CDR2 SQIVND (reference sequence). V was pared by 5 bases and J by 5 bases, with 21 bases between. The CDR3 contains 16 residues. The source of the sample is a study of OX40 agonist ivuxolimab in advanced cancers. The repertoire was sequenced with immunoSEQ multiplex PCR; TCRdb's copy has only in-frame clones and lacks some. The sample includes about 16,000 clones, approximately 85% of them seen just once. The TCR comes from an adult with an advanced solid tumor such as melanoma, head and neck, liver or kidney cancer. Sequences were derived from CD4+ or CD8+ T cells sorted from blood, sampled in a trial of the OX40 agonist ivuxolimab. The chain has TRBV19 and TRBJ1-1, with a possible D match to TRBD1 (5 bases). In nucleotides, the CDR3 is TGTGCCAGTAGTCCCTGGGGCAGGGTGGTTGATACTGAAGCTTTCTTT. Its translation is CASSPWGRVVDTEAFF.